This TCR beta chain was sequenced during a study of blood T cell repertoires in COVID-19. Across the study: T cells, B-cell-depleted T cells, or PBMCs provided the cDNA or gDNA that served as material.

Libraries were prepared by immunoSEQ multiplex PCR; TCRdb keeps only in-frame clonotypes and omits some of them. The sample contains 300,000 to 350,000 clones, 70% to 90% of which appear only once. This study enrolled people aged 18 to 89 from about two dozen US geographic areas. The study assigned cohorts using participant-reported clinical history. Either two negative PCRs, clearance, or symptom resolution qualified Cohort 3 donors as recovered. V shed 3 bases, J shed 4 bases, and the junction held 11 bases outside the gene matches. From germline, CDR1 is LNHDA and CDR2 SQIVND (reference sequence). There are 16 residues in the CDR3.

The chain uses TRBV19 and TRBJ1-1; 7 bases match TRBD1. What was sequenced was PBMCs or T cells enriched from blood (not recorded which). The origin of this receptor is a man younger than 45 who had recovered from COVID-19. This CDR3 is CASSMIGGRGSTEAFF. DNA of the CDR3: TGTGCCAGTAGTATGATTGGGGGCAGGGGGAGCACTGAAGCTTTCTTT.